The 30 T cell receptor beta chains given below trace back to one sample, sequenced in a study of T cells after yellow fever vaccination. Via MiXCR, TCRdb re-called the 5' RACE reads, giving one row per CDR3 protein. This sample has roughly 340,000 distinct CDR3 sequences; 4% occur once, and the top ten carry 24%. The sequenced sample was PBMCs, obtained 5 days after the yellow fever booster vaccination. The receptors originated from a man aged 18-30 years who received the YFV17D yellow fever vaccine.

This clonotype was seen only a few times. The chain links TRBV30 to TRBJ1-2; D might be TRBD1 (5 bases). The CDR3 has 13 amino acids. Germline CDR1 GTSNPN, CDR2 SVGIG (reference sequence). The germline V and J ends were trimmed by 2 bases and 4 bases, with 11 bases remaining between them. CDR3 nucleotides: TGTGCCTGGAGTCCCGGGACCGTCTATGGCTACACCTTC. Protein: CAWSPGTVYGYTF. The full variable domain, in which reference TRBV30 and TRBJ1-2 provide the parts outside the CDR3, is SQTIHQWPATLVQPVGSPLSLECTVEGTSNPNLYWYRQAAGRGLQLLFYSVGIGQISSEVPQNLSASRPQDRQFILSSKKLLLSDSGFYLCAWSPGTVYGYTFGSGTRLTVV.

This clonotype was found a few times. The chain combines TRBV6-6 with TRBJ2-1; weak D call: TRBD2 (6 bases). Looked up from germline, CDR1 is MNHNY and CDR2 is SVGAGI (reference sequence). CDR3 length equals 17 residues. V was shortened by 5 bases and J by 2 bases, with 19 bases between the two germline ends. This CDR3 reads CASSPRRAGLPYNEQFF. In nucleotides, the CDR3 is TGTGCCAGCAGTCCCCGAAGAGCGGGCCTCCCCTACAATGAGCAGTTCTTC.

Only a few counts were recorded for this clonotype. The chain has TRBV7-6 and TRBJ2-1, with unresolved D. Germline V gene data show CDR1 as SGHVS and CDR2 as FNYEAQ. Trimming removed 1 base from V and 0 bases from J, with 10 bases in between. The CDR3 contains 16 residues. The CDR3 is CASSLGAHSSYNEQFF. CDR3 coding DNA: TGTGCCAGCAGCTTAGGAGCCCACAGCTCCTACAATGAGCAGTTCTTC.

This clonotype was picked up many times. The chain employs TRBV12-3 or TRBV12-4 and TRBJ2-2; 10 nucleotides line up with TRBD1. This CDR3 contains 15 residues. V lost 3 bases and J lost 5; bases outside the gene matches: 3. CDR3 DNA sequence: TGTGCCAGCAGTTTTCCGGGACAGGGGACCGGGGAGCTGTTTTTT. This sequence encodes CASSFPGQGTGELFF.

The table lists this clonotype with a few counts. This chain connects TRBV7-8 to TRBJ2-1, with 7 bases identical to TRBD2. The ends lost 3 bases at V and 0 bases at J; junction bases unmatched: 5. From germline, CDR1 is SGHVS and CDR2 FQNEAQ. CDR3 size: 16 residues. The CDR3 DNA reads TGTGCCAGCAGCTTCGCGGGGGTGGTCTCCTACAATGAGCAGTTCTTC. This translates into CASSFAGVVSYNEQFF.

This clonotype was counted at least ten times. The genes are TRBV5-1 and TRBJ2-3, with TRBD2 identical over 15 bases. The CDR3 is made up of 17 amino acids. Per the germline V gene, CDR1 is SGHRS and CDR2 is YFSETQ. Unmatched junction bases numbered 4, after V lost 3 bases and J lost 2 bases. The CDR3 region is CASSSGLAGGYTDTQYF. CDR3 DNA: TGCGCCAGCAGCTCGGGACTAGCGGGGGGTTACACAGATACGCAGTATTTT.

The rearrangement joins TRBV9 to TRBJ1-2; the D is unclear. Germline V CDR1 and CDR2: SGDLS, YYNGEE. There are 15 residues in the CDR3. Trimming took off 4 bases at V and 2 bases at J, with 15 bases between the two ends. CDR3 loop: CASSPGSVFNYGYTF. The DNA for the CDR3 is TGTGCCAGCAGCCCGGGGAGTGTCTTCAACTATGGCTACACCTTC.

This clonotype came up many times. The chain couples TRBV6-5 to TRBJ2-3, with D unclear. Germline assignment: CDR1 MNHEY and CDR2 SVGAGI. Between the trimmed V and J ends, which lost 6 bases and 5 bases, there was a span of 6 bases. CDR3 length equals 11 residues. The CDR3 DNA reads TGTGCCAGCAGAAAGGGAGATACGCAGTATTTT. Translating gives CASRKGDTQYF.

This clonotype was counted only a few times. This chain links TRBV2 with TRBJ2-6, with 7 positions matching TRBD1. Germline trimming cut 4 bases from V and 0 bases from J; bases unmatched to any gene: 6. There are 17 residues in the CDR3. Germline V gives CDR1 SNHLY, CDR2 FYNNEI. The CDR3 loop reads CASSAGQPYSGANVLTF. The CDR3 nucleotides read TGTGCCAGCAGTGCGGGACAGCCCTACTCTGGGGCCAACGTCCTGACTTTC.

The chain uses TRBV18 and TRBJ2-7; D not certain. CDR1 and CDR2 (germline): KGHSH, LQKENI. The CDR3 length is 12 residues. Trimming removed 5 bases at V and 7 bases at J, with 12 bases between. DNA of the CDR3: TGTGCCAGCTCAAAACTTTTGGGAGAGCAGTACGTC. Its protein product is CASSKLLGEQYV.

This clonotype was found many times. The chain joins TRBV14 to TRBJ2-2, with a weak D call TRBD1 (5 bases). The V gene's germline CDR1 is SGHDN and CDR2 FVKESK. V was pared by 2 bases and J by 1 base, with 5 bases between. The CDR3 runs to 14 residues. CDR3 residues: CASSQRGNTGELFF. The CDR3 bases are TGTGCCAGCAGCCAAAGGGGGAACACCGGGGAGCTGTTTTTT.

The chain uses TRBV5-1 and TRBJ2-1; TRBD1 aligns across 8 bases. V shed 3 bases, J shed 4 bases, and the junction held 15 bases outside the gene matches. The CDR3 totals 18 residues. CDR1 SGHRS and CDR2 YFSETQ come from the germline V gene. DNA for the CDR3: TGCGCCAGCAGCTCAGGACAGGGTCTCGAACTCTTGTACAATGAGCAGTTCTTC. Its protein is CASSSGQGLELLYNEQFF. Drawing the rest from reference TRBV5-1 and TRBJ2-1, the complete variable domain is KAGVTQTPRYLIKTRGQQVTLSCSPISGHRSVSWYQQTPGQGLQFLFEYFSETQRNKGNFPGRFSGRQFSNSRSEMNVSTLELGDSALYLCASSSGQGLELLYNEQFFGPGTRLTVL.

This chain uses TRBV18 with TRBJ1-1, with a tentative D call TRBD1 (5 bases). Trimming stripped 5 bases from V and 0 bases from J, with 19 bases between. The germline V gene has CDR1 KGHSH and CDR2 LQKENI. The CDR3 length is 17 residues. The DNA for the CDR3 is TGTGCCAGCTCAGGGTCGCAGGGATTTCATTTGAACACTGAAGCTTTCTTT. Translating gives CASSGSQGFHLNTEAFF.

This clonotype was seen only a few times. The chain employs TRBV7-9 and TRBJ2-3, with D possibly being TRBD1 (6 bases). The CDR3 totals 16 residues. V lost 1 base and J 1 base, leaving 12 bases between the germline ends. Germline V CDR1 and CDR2: SEHNR, FQNEAQ (reference sequence). The CDR3 sequence: CASSLVLGAGTDTQYF. CDR3 bases: TGTGCCAGCAGCTTAGTTCTGGGGGCGGGCACAGATACGCAGTATTTT.

A few counts support this clonotype. The chain carries TRBV7-2 and TRBJ2-7; possibly TRBD1 or TRBD2 for D (6 bases each). The length of the CDR3 is 15 residues. Germline V gene data show CDR1 as SGHTA and CDR2 as FQGNSA. The germline V and J ends were trimmed by 2 bases and 2 bases, with 13 bases remaining between them. The CDR3 bases are TGTGCCAGCAGCTTAAGGAAGGAGGGGGCCTACGAGCAGTACTTC. Translation gives CASSLRKEGAYEQYF.

This clonotype was seen a few times. V is TRBV20-1 and J is TRBJ2-5; D possibly corresponds to TRBD2 (5 bases). Germline CDR1 is DFQATT and CDR2 is SNEGSKA (reference sequence). The CDR3 is 14 amino acids. The ends were cut back, 2 bases at V and 1 base at J, with 11 bases in the middle. The CDR3 protein is CSARLRLAQETQYF. The CDR3 bases are TGCAGTGCTAGATTACGGCTAGCCCAAGAGACCCAGTACTTC.

J is TRBJ2-3 and V is TRBV14, with D perhaps given as TRBD1 or TRBD2 (5 bases each). CDR3 length: 16 amino acids. Per the germline V gene, CDR1 is SGHDN and CDR2 is FVKESK. Trimming pared 3 bases from V and 6 bases from J, leaving 19 bases between. CDR3 DNA sequence: TGTGCCAGCAGCCAGAGTACGGGACGCATGTTGGATACGCAGTATTTT. Amino acids: CASSQSTGRMLDTQYF.

This clonotype was seen a few times. The CDR3 loop is CASSELAGSYNEQFF. DNA of the CDR3: TGTGCCAGCAGTGAACTAGCGGGATCCTACAATGAGCAGTTCTTC. J is TRBJ2-1 and V is TRBV2, with 9 bases that match TRBD2. From germline, CDR1 is SNHLY and CDR2 FYNNEI. With V trimmed by 2 bases and J by 1 base, 0 bases remained unmatched. The CDR3 is 15 residues long.

This clonotype occurred a few times. The V and J genes are TRBV5-1 and TRBJ2-1, with D perhaps matching TRBD1 or TRBD2 (5 bases each). The germline V and J ends were trimmed by 4 bases and 9 bases, with 14 bases remaining between them. Germline CDR1 reads SGHRS; CDR2 reads YFSETQ. The length of the CDR3 is 13 residues. CDR3 loop: CASSRDGGSEQFF. The CDR3 nucleotides are TGCGCCAGCAGCCGGGACGGTGGGAGTGAGCAGTTCTTC. Full variable domain (rest looked up from reference TRBV5-1 and TRBJ2-1): KAGVTQTPRYLIKTRGQQVTLSCSPISGHRSVSWYQQTPGQGLQFLFEYFSETQRNKGNFPGRFSGRQFSNSRSEMNVSTLELGDSALYLCASSRDGGSEQFFGPGTRLTVL.

This clonotype was found a few times. The CDR3 reads CSVDQGPVGETGELFF. For the CDR3, the DNA is TGCAGCGTTGACCAGGGGCCTGTAGGGGAGACCGGGGAGCTGTTTTTT. The chain employs TRBV29-1 and TRBJ2-2, with D possibly being TRBD1 (6 bases). The CDR3 is 16 residues long. V gave up 3 bases and J gave up 5 bases, with 19 bases separating them. The germline V gene has CDR1 SQVTM and CDR2 ANQGSEA.

V is TRBV27 and J is TRBJ2-7; possibly TRBD1 for D (5 bases). Per germline, CDR1 MNHEY and CDR2 SMNVEV (reference sequence). V lost 5 bases and J 6 bases, leaving 17 bases between the germline ends. This CDR3 is 14 amino acids long. CDR3 DNA: TGTGCCAGCAGTCCCCTGGGGCCGGGCGGCGAGCAGTACTTC. This encodes CASSPLGPGGEQYF.

The chain links TRBV6-2 or TRBV6-3 to TRBJ1-6, with D maybe TRBD1 (5 bases). V lost 2 bases to trimming and J lost 2 bases, with 13 bases between them. This CDR3 spans 17 amino acids. CDR1 and CDR2 from the germline V gene are MNHEY and SVGEGT. CDR3 residues: CASSYPIGGTYNSPLHF. The CDR3 DNA is TGTGCCAGCAGTTACCCGATTGGGGGGACCTATAATTCACCCCTCCACTTT.

The rearrangement links TRBV18 to TRBJ1-4, with D possibly matching TRBD1 (5 bases). V gave up 2 bases and J gave up 12 bases, with 16 bases separating them. The CDR3 totals 14 residues. Germline-derived CDR1 and CDR2 are KGHSH and LQKENI. This chain's CDR3 is CASSPENTWGELFF. The CDR3 DNA follows: TGTGCCAGCTCACCAGAGAATACCTGGGGGGAACTGTTTTTT.

This clonotype was recorded at least ten times. The gene calls are TRBV7-2 and TRBJ1-2, with D unresolved. The length of the CDR3 is 10 residues. Trimming stripped 5 bases from V and 7 bases from J, with 5 bases between. Looked up from germline, CDR1 is SGHTA and CDR2 is FQGNSA. CDR3 in amino acids: CASSAVGYTF. CDR3 DNA: TGTGCCAGCAGCGCTGTTGGCTACACCTTC.

The rearrangement joins TRBV10-3 to TRBJ1-2; TRBD1 aligns across 10 bases. V was clipped by 2 bases and J by 5 bases; unmatched bases: 8. CDR1 ENHRY and CDR2 SYGVKD come from the germline V gene. The CDR3 is made up of 16 amino acids. DNA for the CDR3: TGTGCCATCAGTGAGGACAGGGGGCTGGCGGGTTATGGCTACACCTTC. Translation gives CAISEDRGLAGYGYTF.

This clonotype was seen only a few times. J is TRBJ1-4 and V is TRBV20-1; no firm D call. This CDR3 has 15 residues. V was shortened by 3 bases and J by 6 bases, with 17 bases between the two germline ends. CDR1 and CDR2 (germline): DFQATT, SNEGSKA (reference sequence). The DNA of the CDR3 is TGCAGTGCTAGCCACCACGCGGCCGCGGATGAAAAACTGTTTTTT. This sequence encodes CSASHHAAADEKLFF.

This clonotype was detected ten times or more. This rearrangement joins TRBV5-4 to TRBJ2-5, with 7 bases aligning to TRBD2. J was trimmed by 2 bases and V by 4 bases; bases with no gene match: 2. The CDR3 has 13 amino acids. Germline V gives CDR1 SGHNT, CDR2 YYREEE (reference sequence). The CDR3 DNA is TGTGCCAGCAGCCGGACTAGACAAGAGACCCAGTACTTC. Protein sequence: CASSRTRQETQYF.

This clonotype has a handful of counts. The chain employs TRBV5-1 and TRBJ2-5; 13 positions match TRBD2. CDR1 is SGHRS, CDR2 YFSETQ, per germline. J lost 5 bases, V lost 4 bases, and 11 bases had no gene match. This CDR3 contains 17 residues. CDR3 DNA sequence: TGCGCCAGCAGCGACGGGACTAGCGGGGCGACAGTGGAGACCCAGTACTTC. Its protein is CASSDGTSGATVETQYF.

This clonotype was detected only a few times. The rearrangement joins TRBV28 to TRBJ2-1; no clear D. V was shortened by 7 bases and J by 6 bases, with 19 bases between the two germline ends. The CDR3 covers 15 residues. Germline assignment: CDR1 MDHEN and CDR2 SYDVKM. The chain's CDR3 is CASTPPFWNTNEQFF. The CDR3 nucleotides are TGTGCCAGCACTCCGCCCTTCTGGAACACCAATGAGCAGTTCTTC.

The CDR3 DNA sequence: TGTGCCAGCAGTTTATCGCGGGGGAAGACCCAGTACTTC. It specifies CASSLSRGKTQYF. The chain has TRBV27 and TRBJ2-5, with 7 bases matching TRBD2. The CDR3 is 13 amino acids. V lost 0 bases and J lost 6; bases outside the gene matches: 1. Germline V CDR1 and CDR2: MNHEY, SMNVEV (reference sequence).